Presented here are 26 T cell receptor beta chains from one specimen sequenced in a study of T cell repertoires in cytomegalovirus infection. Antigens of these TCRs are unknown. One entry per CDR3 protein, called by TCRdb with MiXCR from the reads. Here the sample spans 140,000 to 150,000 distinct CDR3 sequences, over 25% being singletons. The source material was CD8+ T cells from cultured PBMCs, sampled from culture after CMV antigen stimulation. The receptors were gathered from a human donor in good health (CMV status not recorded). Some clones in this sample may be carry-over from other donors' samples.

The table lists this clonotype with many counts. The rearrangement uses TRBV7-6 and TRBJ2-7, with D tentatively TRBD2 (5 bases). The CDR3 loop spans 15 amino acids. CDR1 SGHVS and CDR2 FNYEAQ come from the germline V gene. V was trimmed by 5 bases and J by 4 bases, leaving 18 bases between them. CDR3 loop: CASSPDPGNPYEQYF. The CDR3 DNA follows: TGTGCCAGCAGCCCAGACCCGGGAAATCCATACGAGCAGTACTTC.

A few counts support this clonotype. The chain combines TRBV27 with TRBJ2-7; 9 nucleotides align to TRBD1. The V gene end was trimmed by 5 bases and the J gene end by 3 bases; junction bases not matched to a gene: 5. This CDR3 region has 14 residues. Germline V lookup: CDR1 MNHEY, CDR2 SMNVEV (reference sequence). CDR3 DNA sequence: TGTGCCAGCAGTCCGGGACAGGGCTTCTACGAGCAGTACTTC. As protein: CASSPGQGFYEQYF.

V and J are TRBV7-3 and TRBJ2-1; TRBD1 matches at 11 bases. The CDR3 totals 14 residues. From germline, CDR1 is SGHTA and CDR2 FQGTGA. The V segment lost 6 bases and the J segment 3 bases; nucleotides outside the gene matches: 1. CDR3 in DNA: TGTGCCAGCAGAGGGACAGGGGGCTACAATGAGCAGTTCTTC. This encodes CASRGTGGYNEQFF.

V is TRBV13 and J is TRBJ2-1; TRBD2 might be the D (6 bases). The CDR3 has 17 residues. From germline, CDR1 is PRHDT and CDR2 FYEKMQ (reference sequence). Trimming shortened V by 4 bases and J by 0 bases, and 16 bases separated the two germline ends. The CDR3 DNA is TGTGCCAGCAGCTCAGAACGGGACGGGAGCTCCTACAATGAGCAGTTCTTC. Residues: CASSSERDGSSYNEQFF.

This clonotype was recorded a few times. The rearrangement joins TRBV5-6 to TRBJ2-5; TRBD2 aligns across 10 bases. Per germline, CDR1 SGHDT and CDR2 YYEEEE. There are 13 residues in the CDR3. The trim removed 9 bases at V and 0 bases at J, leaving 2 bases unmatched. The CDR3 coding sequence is TGTGCCACTAGCGGGGGATACCAAGAGACCCAGTACTTC. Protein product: CATSGGYQETQYF.

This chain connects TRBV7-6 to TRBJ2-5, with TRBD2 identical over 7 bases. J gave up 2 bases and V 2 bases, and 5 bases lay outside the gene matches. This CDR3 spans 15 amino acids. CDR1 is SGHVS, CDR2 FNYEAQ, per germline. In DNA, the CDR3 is TGTGCCAGCAGCTTATCACTAGCGATACAAGAGACCCAGTACTTC. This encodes CASSLSLAIQETQYF. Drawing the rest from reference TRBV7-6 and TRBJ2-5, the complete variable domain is GAGVSQSPRYKVTKRGQDVALRCDPISGHVSLYWYRQALGQGPEFLTYFNYEAQQDKSGLPNDRFSAERPEGSISTLTIQRTEQRDSAMYRCASSLSLAIQETQYFGPGTRLLVL.

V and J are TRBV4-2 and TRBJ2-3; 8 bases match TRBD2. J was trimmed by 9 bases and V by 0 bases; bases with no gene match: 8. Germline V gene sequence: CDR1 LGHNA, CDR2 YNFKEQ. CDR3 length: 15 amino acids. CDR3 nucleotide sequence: TGTGCCAGCAGCCAAGATCCCGGGGGGGCAAAGACGCAGTATTTT. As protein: CASSQDPGGAKTQYF.

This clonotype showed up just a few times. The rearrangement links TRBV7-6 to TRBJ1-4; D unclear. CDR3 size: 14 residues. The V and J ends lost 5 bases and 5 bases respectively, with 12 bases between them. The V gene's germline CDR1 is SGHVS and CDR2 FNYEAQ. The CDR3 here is CASSPLAINEKLFF. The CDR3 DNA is TGTGCCAGCAGCCCCCTGGCGATCAATGAAAAACTGTTTTTT.

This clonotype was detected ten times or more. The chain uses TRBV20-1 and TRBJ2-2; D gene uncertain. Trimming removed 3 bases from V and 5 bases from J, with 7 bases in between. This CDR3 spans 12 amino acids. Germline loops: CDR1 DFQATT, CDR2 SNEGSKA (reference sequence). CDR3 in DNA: TGCAGTGCTAGTTTGGGAACCGGGGAGCTGTTTTTT. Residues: CSASLGTGELFF.

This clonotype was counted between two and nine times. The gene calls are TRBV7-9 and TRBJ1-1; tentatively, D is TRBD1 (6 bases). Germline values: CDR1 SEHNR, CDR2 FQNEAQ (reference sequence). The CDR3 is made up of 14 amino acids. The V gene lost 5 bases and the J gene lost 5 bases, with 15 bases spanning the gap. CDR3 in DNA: TGTGCCAGCAGCCCACAGGGCTTTTGGACTGAAGCTTTCTTT. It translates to CASSPQGFWTEAFF.

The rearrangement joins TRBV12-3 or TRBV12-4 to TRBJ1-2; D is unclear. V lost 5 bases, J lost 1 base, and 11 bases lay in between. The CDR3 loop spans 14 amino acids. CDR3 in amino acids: CASSRQAFNYGYTF. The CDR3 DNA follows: TGTGCCAGCAGTCGACAAGCGTTTAACTATGGCTACACCTTC.

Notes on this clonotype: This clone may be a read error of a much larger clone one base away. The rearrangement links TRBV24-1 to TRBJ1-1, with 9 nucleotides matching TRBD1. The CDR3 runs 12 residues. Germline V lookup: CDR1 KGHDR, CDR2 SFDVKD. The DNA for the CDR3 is TGTGCCACCTGTGACCCGGGACAGGGAGCTTTCTTT. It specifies CATCDPGQGAFF.

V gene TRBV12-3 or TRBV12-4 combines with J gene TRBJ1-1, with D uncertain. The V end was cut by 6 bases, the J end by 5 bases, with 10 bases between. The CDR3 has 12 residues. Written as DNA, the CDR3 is TGTGCCAGCAGCACCGGGTGGACTGAAGCTTTCTTT. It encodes CASSTGWTEAFF.

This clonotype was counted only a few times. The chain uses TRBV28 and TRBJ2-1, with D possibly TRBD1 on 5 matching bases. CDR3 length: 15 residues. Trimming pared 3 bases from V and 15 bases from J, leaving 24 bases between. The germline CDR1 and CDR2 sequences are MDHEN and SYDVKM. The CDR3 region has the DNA TGTGCCAGCAGTTTCCCAGGGCAGGGCATTCCTCGTTCGTTCTTC. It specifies CASSFPGQGIPRSFF.

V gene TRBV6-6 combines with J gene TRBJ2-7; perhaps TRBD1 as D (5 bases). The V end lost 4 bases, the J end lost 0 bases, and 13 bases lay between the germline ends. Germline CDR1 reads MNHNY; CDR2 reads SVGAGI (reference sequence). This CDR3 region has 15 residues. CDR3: CASSFPGQGSYEQYF. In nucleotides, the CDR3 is TGTGCCAGCAGTTTTCCTGGGCAGGGCTCCTACGAGCAGTACTTC.

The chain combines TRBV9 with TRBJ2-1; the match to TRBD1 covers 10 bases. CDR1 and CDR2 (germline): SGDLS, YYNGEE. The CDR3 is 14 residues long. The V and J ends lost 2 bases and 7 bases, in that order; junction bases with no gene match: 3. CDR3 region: CASSVTGQGNEQFF. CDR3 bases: TGTGCCAGCAGCGTTACGGGACAGGGGAATGAGCAGTTCTTC. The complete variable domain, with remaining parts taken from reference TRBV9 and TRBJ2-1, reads DSGVTQTPKHLITATGQRVTLRCSPRSGDLSVYWYQQSLDQGLQFLIQYYNGEERAKGNILERFSAQQFPDLHSELNLSSLELGDSALYFCASSVTGQGNEQFFGPGTRLTVL.

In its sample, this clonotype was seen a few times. As DNA, the CDR3 is TGTGCCAGTAGTATAGCTAGCGGGGGGGCCTACAATGAGCAGTTCTTC. The encoded protein is CASSIASGGAYNEQFF. The gene calls are TRBV19 and TRBJ2-1; 12 positions agree with TRBD2. The germline gives CDR1 LNHDA, CDR2 SQIVND (reference sequence). Unmatched junction bases numbered 0, after V lost 1 base and J lost 2 bases. CDR3 size: 16 residues.

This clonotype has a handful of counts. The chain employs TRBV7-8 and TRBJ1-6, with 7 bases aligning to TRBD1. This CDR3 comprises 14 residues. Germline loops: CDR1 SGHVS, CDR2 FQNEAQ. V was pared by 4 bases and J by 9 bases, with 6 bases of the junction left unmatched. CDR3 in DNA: TGTGCCAGCAGCTCACATACAGGGGCTTCACCCCTCCACTTT. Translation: CASSSHTGASPLHF.

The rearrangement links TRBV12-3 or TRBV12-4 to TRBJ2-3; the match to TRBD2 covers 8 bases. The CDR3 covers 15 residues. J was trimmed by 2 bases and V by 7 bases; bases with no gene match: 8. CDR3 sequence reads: CASTSSLADTDTQYF. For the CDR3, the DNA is TGTGCCAGCACCTCATCACTAGCGGACACAGATACGCAGTATTTT.

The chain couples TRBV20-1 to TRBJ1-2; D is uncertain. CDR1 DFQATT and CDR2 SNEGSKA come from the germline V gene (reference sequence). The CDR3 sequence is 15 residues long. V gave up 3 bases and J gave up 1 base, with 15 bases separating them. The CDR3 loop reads CSARGWGMGNYGYTF. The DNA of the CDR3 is TGCAGTGCTAGGGGATGGGGAATGGGTAACTATGGCTACACCTTC.

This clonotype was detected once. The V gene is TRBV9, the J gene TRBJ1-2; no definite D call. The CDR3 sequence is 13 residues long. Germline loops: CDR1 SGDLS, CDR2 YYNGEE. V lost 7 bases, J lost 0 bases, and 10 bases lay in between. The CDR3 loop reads CASSAGANYGYTF. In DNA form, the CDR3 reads TGTGCCAGCTCTGCAGGAGCTAACTATGGCTACACCTTC. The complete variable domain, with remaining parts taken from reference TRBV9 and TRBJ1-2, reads DSGVTQTPKHLITATGQRVTLRCSPRSGDLSVYWYQQSLDQGLQFLIQYYNGEERAKGNILERFSAQQFPDLHSELNLSSLELGDSALYFCASSAGANYGYTFGSGTRLTVV.

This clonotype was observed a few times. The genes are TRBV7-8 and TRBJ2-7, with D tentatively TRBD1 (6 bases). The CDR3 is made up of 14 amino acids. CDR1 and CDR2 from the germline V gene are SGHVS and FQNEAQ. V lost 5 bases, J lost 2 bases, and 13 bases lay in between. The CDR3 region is CASSPPDRPYEQYF. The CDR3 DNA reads TGTGCCAGCAGCCCCCCTGACAGGCCCTACGAGCAGTACTTC.

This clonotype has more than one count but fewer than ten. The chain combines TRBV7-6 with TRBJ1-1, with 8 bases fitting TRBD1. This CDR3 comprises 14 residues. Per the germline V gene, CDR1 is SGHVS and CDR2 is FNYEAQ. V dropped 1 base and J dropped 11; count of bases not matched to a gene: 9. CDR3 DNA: TGTGCCAGCAGCTTAGTACCCAGGGGGCTTGTGGCTTTCTTT. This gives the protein CASSLVPRGLVAFF.

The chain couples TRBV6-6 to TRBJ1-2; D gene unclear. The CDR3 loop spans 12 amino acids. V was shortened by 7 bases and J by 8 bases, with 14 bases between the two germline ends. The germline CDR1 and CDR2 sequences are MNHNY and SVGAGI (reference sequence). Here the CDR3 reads CASTYSAEGYTF. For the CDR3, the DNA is TGTGCCAGCACCTACTCGGCTGAGGGCTACACCTTC.

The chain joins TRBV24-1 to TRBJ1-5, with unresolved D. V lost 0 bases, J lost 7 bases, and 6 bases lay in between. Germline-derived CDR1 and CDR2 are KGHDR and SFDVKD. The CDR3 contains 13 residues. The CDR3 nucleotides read TGTGCCACCAGTGATTTGGGAGGGCAGCCCCAGCATTTT. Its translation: CATSDLGGQPQHF.

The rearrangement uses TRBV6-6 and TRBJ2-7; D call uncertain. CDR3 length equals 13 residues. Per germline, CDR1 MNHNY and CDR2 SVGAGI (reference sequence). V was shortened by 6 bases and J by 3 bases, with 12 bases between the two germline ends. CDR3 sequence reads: CASRDVPVYEQYF. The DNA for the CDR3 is TGTGCCAGCAGAGACGTGCCTGTCTACGAGCAGTACTTC.